Presented here are 32 T cell receptor beta chains from one specimen sequenced in a study of blood T cell repertoires in COVID-19. TCRdb's table, derived via immunoSEQ multiplex PCR, lists solely in-frame clones and lacks some. The sample comprises roughly 250,000 clones, roughly nine tenths of which are singletons, and approximately 2.5% rests with the top ten. What was sequenced was PBMCs or T cells enriched from blood (not recorded which). The receptors come from a woman aged 18-30 years who had recovered from COVID-19.

The chain has TRBV5-1 and TRBJ2-2, with 14 bases aligning to TRBD2. The germline V gene encodes CDR1 SGHRS and CDR2 YFSETQ. Trimming at V came to 5 bases and at J to 2 bases, leaving 8 bases not matched to a gene. This CDR3 spans 18 amino acids. The CDR3, as DNA: TGCGCCAGCAGGACCGGGACTAGCGGGGGCCCCAACACCGGGGAGCTGTTTTTT. It translates to CASRTGTSGGPNTGELFF.

The gene calls are TRBV6-5 and TRBJ2-3; tentatively, D is TRBD2 (6 bases). With 10 bases removed from V and 0 bases from J, the gap between germline ends came to 14 bases. The CDR3 totals 14 residues. Germline assignment: CDR1 MNHEY and CDR2 SVGAGI. CDR3 sequence reads: CATIPGLSTDTQYF. CDR3 nucleotides: TGTGCCACAATACCGGGACTCAGCACAGATACGCAGTATTTT.

The chain is built from TRBV28 and TRBJ1-2; no firm D call. Germline CDR1 is MDHEN and CDR2 is SYDVKM. The V gene lost 6 bases and the J gene lost 7 bases, with 12 bases spanning the gap. The CDR3 covers 12 residues. As DNA, the CDR3 is TGTGCCAGCAGCCCTCCGGTTGTTGGCTACACCTTC. Its translation is CASSPPVVGYTF.

The chain joins TRBV7-2 to TRBJ2-7; 10 bases align to TRBD1. The CDR3 runs 16 residues. J gave up 0 bases and V 4 bases, and 6 bases lay outside the gene matches. Per germline, CDR1 SGHTA and CDR2 FQGNSA. The CDR3 is CASSSTGTGVSYEQYF. The CDR3 DNA sequence: TGTGCCAGCAGCTCAACCGGGACAGGGGTCTCCTACGAGCAGTACTTC.

The chain joins TRBV5-4 to TRBJ2-3, with 11 bases lining up with TRBD2. The junction had 13 bases not matched to a gene; V was cut back by 4 bases and J by 6 bases. The CDR3 runs to 17 residues. From germline, CDR1 is SGHNT and CDR2 YYREEE (reference sequence). The CDR3 nucleotides read TGTGCCAGCAGCGGCCGGGGTAGCGGGGGGGCCATCGATACGCAGTATTTT. As protein: CASSGRGSGGAIDTQYF.

In DNA, the CDR3 is TGTGCCAGCAGCCAAGAGAAAGGCAATCGCGGGCAGCCCCAGCATTTT. It encodes CASSQEKGNRGQPQHF. This chain uses TRBV4-2 with TRBJ1-5; D gene ambiguous. CDR1 is LGHNA and CDR2 is YNFKEQ in the germline V gene. CDR3 length equals 16 residues. Trimming took 0 bases from V and 7 from J, leaving 16 bases between them.

This chain connects TRBV29-1 to TRBJ2-7; 7 nucleotides match TRBD2. In germline, CDR1 is SQVTM, CDR2 ANQGSEA. Germline trimming cut 1 base from V and 2 bases from J; bases unmatched to any gene: 2. There are 13 residues in the CDR3. CDR3 bases: TGCAGCGTTGAAGGGGAGGGGCCCTACGAGCAGTACTTC. Translated, it gives CSVEGEGPYEQYF.

The rearrangement links TRBV5-1 to TRBJ2-1, with TRBD2 matching over 11 bases. The CDR3 runs 14 residues. The V and J ends lost 6 bases and 6 bases, in that order; junction bases with no gene match: 5. Per germline, CDR1 SGHRS and CDR2 YFSETQ. CDR3 sequence reads: CASTAGTSGNEQFF. CDR3 DNA: TGCGCCAGCACCGCCGGGACTAGCGGCAATGAGCAGTTCTTC.

This clone was detected only once. The rearrangement joins TRBV5-1 to TRBJ1-4; D may be TRBD1 (6 bases). V was cut by 4 bases and J by 5 bases, with 9 bases left in between. The CDR3 loop spans 13 amino acids. Germline CDR1 and CDR2: SGHRS and YFSETQ. Here the CDR3 DNA reads TGCGCCAGCAGCCCCCAGGGGAATGAAAAACTGTTTTTT. It is translated as CASSPQGNEKLFF.

The chain is built from TRBV15 and TRBJ1-2; 7 nucleotides agree with TRBD1. Trimming cost V 1 base and J 1 base; bases outside gene matches: 3. CDR1 and CDR2 from the germline V gene are LNHNV and YYDKDF (reference sequence). CDR3 length: 15 amino acids. The CDR3 is CATSRGQGDNYGYTF. CDR3 coding DNA: TGTGCCACCAGCAGAGGGCAGGGGGATAACTATGGCTACACCTTC.

CDR3 DNA sequence: TGCGCCAGCAGCCGCTATTTACTAGCGGGGGTAACGTACGAGCAGTACTTC. Its protein product is CASSRYLLAGVTYEQYF. V usage is TRBV5-1 and J usage is TRBJ2-7; 11 bases are shared with TRBD2. The CDR3 runs 17 residues. Per germline, CDR1 SGHRS and CDR2 YFSETQ. After removal of 4 bases from V and 4 bases from J, the junction contained 13 bases not matched to a gene.

The chain carries TRBV7-8 and TRBJ2-5; 9 nucleotides match TRBD1. The CDR3 covers 14 residues. In germline, CDR1 is SGHVS, CDR2 FQNEAQ. With 5 bases clipped from V and 6 bases from J, the junction kept 7 bases outside the gene matches. In DNA, the CDR3 is TGTGCCAGCAGCGGCAGACAGGGGGTAAAGACCCAGTACTTC. As protein: CASSGRQGVKTQYF.

V usage is TRBV5-1 and J usage is TRBJ1-2; 7 bases map to TRBD1. Trimming removed 4 bases from V and 3 bases from J; junction bases left unmatched: 9. Germline assignment: CDR1 SGHRS and CDR2 YFSETQ. This CDR3 region has 15 residues. This chain's CDR3 is CASSPRQGLDYGYTF. DNA of the CDR3: TGCGCCAGCAGCCCGCGACAGGGTTTAGACTATGGCTACACCTTC.

The chain combines TRBV29-1 with TRBJ2-5, with D possibly matching TRBD2 (5 bases). Germline V gene data show CDR1 as SQVTM and CDR2 as ANQGSEA. V was cut by 6 bases and J by 4 bases, with 12 bases left in between. There are 12 residues in the CDR3. This CDR3 reads CSVVVSGETQYF. The CDR3 region has the DNA TGCAGCGTCGTGGTGAGCGGAGAGACCCAGTACTTC.

This chain uses TRBV5-1 with TRBJ2-5, with D possibly being TRBD1 (5 bases). The CDR3 spans 16 residues. Germline values: CDR1 SGHRS, CDR2 YFSETQ. Trimming left V 0 bases short and J 6 bases short, with 18 bases between. The CDR3 is CASSLVVGPGMKTQYF. For the CDR3, the DNA is TGCGCCAGCAGCTTGGTTGTGGGGCCGGGCATGAAGACCCAGTACTTC. Full variable domain (remainder filled in from reference TRBV5-1 and TRBJ2-5): KAGVTQTPRYLIKTRGQQVTLSCSPISGHRSVSWYQQTPGQGLQFLFEYFSETQRNKGNFPGRFSGRQFSNSRSEMNVSTLELGDSALYLCASSLVVGPGMKTQYFGPGTRLLVL.

The rearrangement links TRBV27 to TRBJ2-3, with 15 bases that match TRBD2. Trimming took 4 bases from V and 4 from J; bases not matched to a gene: 9. This CDR3 contains 18 residues. In germline, CDR1 is MNHEY, CDR2 SMNVEV (reference sequence). CDR3 region: CASSSNPGLAGGADTQYF. CDR3 nucleotide sequence: TGTGCCAGCAGTTCCAATCCGGGACTAGCGGGAGGTGCAGATACGCAGTATTTT.

The chain's CDR3 is CARAEPRGNGGYTF. CDR3 nucleotides: TGTGCCAGAGCGGAGCCCAGGGGAAATGGAGGCTACACCTTC. J is TRBJ1-2 and V is TRBV2; D possibly corresponds to TRBD1 (6 bases). Trimming shortened V by 9 bases and J by 8 bases, and 22 bases separated the two germline ends. CDR1 and CDR2 (germline): SNHLY, FYNNEI. CDR3 length: 14 residues.

V is TRBV12-2 and J is TRBJ1-1; the D segment call TRBD1 is taken from the table without a DNA check. TRBV12-2 is annotated as a pseudogene. This CDR3 is 15 amino acids long. CDR3 region: CASRLTGGGDTEAFF. In DNA, the CDR3 is TGTGCAAGTCGCTTAACAGGGGGCGGGGACACTGAAGCTTTCTTT.

V usage is TRBV10-2 and J usage is TRBJ2-3; TRBD1 might be the D (5 bases). This CDR3 is built from 12 residues. Between the trimmed V and J ends, which lost 5 bases and 3 bases, there was a span of 6 bases. Germline CDR1 is WSHSY and CDR2 is SAAADI. CDR3 loop: CASSRGTDTQYF. The CDR3, as DNA: TGCGCCAGCAGTAGGGGTACAGATACGCAGTATTTT.

About this clone: One end of the junction fails to match germline, which may point to a read error. The rearrangement joins TRBV27 to TRBJ1-2; a possible D gene is TRBD1 (5 bases). This CDR3 region has 11 residues. CDR1 is MNHEY, CDR2 SMNVEV, per germline (reference sequence). The CDR3 DNA reads as TGTGCCACCATCCAAGGGGCGGTCGTCGTGTTC. The encoded protein is CATIQGAVVVF.

This clone appeared many times. V and J are TRBV5-6 and TRBJ2-3; D unclear. V was trimmed by 1 base and J by 0 bases, leaving 6 bases between them. This CDR3 region has 14 residues. CDR1 SGHDT and CDR2 YYEEEE come from the germline V gene. The CDR3 DNA sequence: TGTGCCAGCAGCTTGTCCTCTAGCACAGATACGCAGTATTTT. The encoded protein is CASSLSSSTDTQYF.

The chain links TRBV30 to TRBJ2-5; a possible D gene is TRBD1 (6 bases). Trimming stripped 0 bases from V and 5 bases from J, with 10 bases between. CDR1 and CDR2 from the germline V gene are GTSNPN and SVGIG (reference sequence). CDR3 length: 13 amino acids. CDR3 in DNA: TGTGCCTGGAGTGTAGGTGGGGGCGAGACCCAGTACTTC. It yields the protein CAWSVGGGETQYF.

CDR3 DNA sequence: TGTGCCAGCAGCTTAGCGGGGGGACAGGGACCTTCTGGGGTCTCTGGAAACACCATATATTTT. Translated, it gives CASSLAGGQGPSGVSGNTIYF. This sequence joins TRBV7-8 and TRBJ1-3, with 9 bases identical to TRBD1. With 0 bases clipped from V and 0 bases from J, the junction kept 15 bases outside the gene matches. Germline V gives CDR1 SGHVS, CDR2 FQNEAQ. This CDR3 comprises 21 residues.

This clone was found a few times. This chain connects TRBV3-1 (or the pseudogene TRBV3-2) to TRBJ1-1, with 8 bases that match TRBD1. Germline loops: CDR1 LGHDT, CDR2 YNNKEL (reference sequence). After removal of 4 bases from V and 6 bases from J, the junction contained 4 bases not matched to a gene. CDR3 length: 13 amino acids. CDR3 sequence (DNA): TGTGCCAGCAGCCGCACAGGGGGGGCTGAAGCTTTCTTT. Residues: CASSRTGGAEAFF.

This rearrangement joins TRBV7-8 to TRBJ2-2; 7 bases agree with TRBD1. The V gene's germline CDR1 is SGHVS and CDR2 FQNEAQ. This CDR3 spans 16 amino acids. V shed 0 bases, J shed 0 bases, and the junction held 1 base outside the gene matches. The CDR3 is CASSLAGTANTGELFF. Written as DNA, the CDR3 is TGTGCCAGCAGCTTAGCGGGGACAGCGAACACCGGGGAGCTGTTTTTT.

J is TRBJ1-4 and V is TRBV5-1; 9 bases agree with TRBD1. V was clipped by 2 bases and J by 8 bases; unmatched bases: 4. The V gene's germline CDR1 is SGHRS and CDR2 YFSETQ. The length of the CDR3 is 14 residues. The CDR3 loop reads CASSLGTGKEKLFF. CDR3 nucleotide sequence: TGCGCCAGCAGCTTAGGGACAGGGAAGGAAAAACTGTTTTTT.

This chain connects TRBV5-1 to TRBJ2-5; D is unresolved. The CDR3 length is 15 residues. The V end was cut by 2 bases, the J end by 5 bases, with 16 bases between. From germline, CDR1 is SGHRS and CDR2 YFSETQ. This CDR3 reads CASSLAGNEVETQYF. Written as DNA, the CDR3 is TGCGCCAGCAGCTTAGCTGGTAACGAAGTCGAGACCCAGTACTTC.

The chain uses TRBV11-1 and TRBJ1-6; D is uncertain. Trimming left V 1 base short and J 7 bases short, with 11 bases between. This CDR3 is built from 15 residues. Germline lookup yields CDR1 SGHAT and CDR2 FQDESV (reference sequence). The CDR3 nucleotides are TGTGCCAGCAGCTTAGGCACAGCAGACAATTCACCCCTCCACTTT. It codes for CASSLGTADNSPLHF. The full variable domain, with the rest looked up from reference TRBV11-1 and TRBJ1-6, is EAEVAQSPRYKITEKSQAVAFWCDPISGHATLYWYRQILGQGPELLVQFQDESVVDDSQLPKDRFSAERLKGVDSTLKIQPAELGDSAMYLCASSLGTADNSPLHFGNGTRLTVT.

The V call is TRBV10-3, the J call TRBJ1-3; 7 nucleotides agree with TRBD1. Germline values: CDR1 ENHRY, CDR2 SYGVKD. This CDR3 has 14 amino acids. The V gene end was trimmed by 5 bases and the J gene end by 2 bases; junction bases not matched to a gene: 3. CDR3 loop: CAISQTGTGNTIYF. As DNA, the CDR3 is TGTGCCATCAGTCAGACAGGGACTGGAAACACCATATATTTT.

The gene calls are TRBV10-3 and TRBJ1-2, with TRBD1 matching 8 bases. CDR1 is ENHRY, CDR2 SYGVKD, per germline. J was trimmed by 6 bases and V by 11 bases; bases with no gene match: 14. The CDR3 spans 14 residues. CDR3 region: CASSGLQGEDGYTF. DNA of the CDR3: TGTGCCTCATCGGGGCTACAGGGGGAAGATGGCTACACCTTC.

The V and J genes are TRBV7-8 and TRBJ2-7; 10 bases match TRBD1. Germline V gene sequence: CDR1 SGHVS, CDR2 FQNEAQ. The CDR3 runs to 15 residues. V trimming: 2 bases; J trimming: 4 bases; junction bases outside the gene matches: 5. CDR3 amino acids: CASSLPDRGLYEQYF. As DNA, the CDR3 is TGTGCCAGCAGCTTACCCGACAGGGGGCTTTACGAGCAGTACTTC.

This chain connects TRBV23-1 to TRBJ2-1, with 8 bases aligning to TRBD2. TRBV23-1 is an open reading frame, and its role is uncertain. V shed 6 bases, J shed 1 base, and the junction held 8 bases outside the gene matches. There are 16 residues in the CDR3. This CDR3 is CASSPIAGWSYNEQFF. In nucleotides, the CDR3 is TGCGCCAGCAGCCCGATAGCGGGGTGGTCCTACAATGAGCAGTTCTTC.